This TCR beta chain was observed in a study of read filtering for tumor transcriptome and immune sequencing. At the level of the study: Whole-transcriptome libraries were prepared after DNase treatment. TCR-mapped reads were about 3.5 to 10.27 million with IR-seq versus roughly 75 to 1,400 with RNA-seq.

Germline-derived CDR1 and CDR2 are SEHNR and FQNEAQ (reference sequence). Trimming took 5 bases from V and 4 from J; bases not matched to a gene: 11. The CDR3 is made up of 15 amino acids. This library used approximately 390 ng RNA and molecular barcoded adaptors spanning alpha/delta and beta/gamma chains. MiXCR, run by TCRdb on the reads, gives a single entry per CDR3 protein. The table has tens of thousands of distinct CDR3 sequences, approximately 15% seen once; the top ten hold 45%. Sampling of bone marrow took place during active disease in every patient. The origin of this receptor is a donor at least 40 years old with multiple myeloma. Sequencing used a population of CD138-negative cells sorted from bone marrow. The gene calls are TRBV7-9 and TRBJ2-7; TRBD2 agrees at 7 bases. The CDR3 here is CASSKEREGRYEQYF. The CDR3 region has the DNA TGTGCCAGCAGCAAAGAGCGGGAAGGGAGATACGAGCAGTACTTC.